A selection of T cell receptor beta chains follows, all from one sample in a study of blood T cell repertoires in COVID-19. The assay was immunoSEQ multiplex PCR, and TCRdb's table has in-frame clones only and misses some. The data contain 350,000 to 400,000 clones, roughly 87% of them singletons. The sample was PBMCs or T cells enriched from blood (not recorded which). The receptors shown here come from a woman aged 25 to 39 who had recovered from COVID-19. Each CDR3 is given with its conserved first and last residue. Fields, in order: clone size, D gene, V gene, J gene, CDR3 DNA, CDR3 protein. D genes are given only for firm matches. Size values are once, few and many counts, or a class for expanded clones, and some rows have none.

abundance: .; d_gene: TRBD1; v_gene: TRBV25-1; j_gene: TRBJ2-5; CDR3nt: TGTGCCAGCAGTGATCATAGGGGGCTAGAGACCCAGTACTTC; CDR3aa: CASSDHRGLETQYF
abundance: .; d_gene: TRBD2; v_gene: TRBV18; j_gene: TRBJ2-1; CDR3nt: TGTGCCAGCTCACCCCGACGGACTAGCGGGGGGAGCTCCTACAATGAGCAGTTCTTC; CDR3aa: CASSPRRTSGGSSYNEQFF
abundance: .; d_gene: TRBD2; v_gene: TRBV7-6; j_gene: TRBJ2-7; CDR3nt: TGTGCCAGCAGCTGGACTAGCGGCCTCTCCTACGAGCAGTACTTC; CDR3aa: CASSWTSGLSYEQYF
abundance: .; d_gene: TRBD2; v_gene: TRBV12-3/TRBV12-4; j_gene: TRBJ2-7; CDR3nt: TGTGCCAGCGGGTCGGGAGGGCCGTTAGAGCAGTACTTC; CDR3aa: CASGSGGPLEQYF
abundance: .; d_gene: .; v_gene: TRBV20-1; j_gene: TRBJ1-2; CDR3nt: TGCAGTGCCTCTATGGGGGGTCTAGCGTCCTTC; CDR3aa: CSASMGGLASF
abundance: .; d_gene: .; v_gene: TRBV7-9; j_gene: TRBJ2-1; CDR3nt: TGTGCCAGCAGCTTAGCGGGGAGCCAGTTCTTC; CDR3aa: CASSLAGSQFF
abundance: .; d_gene: .; v_gene: TRBV5-1; j_gene: TRBJ2-5; CDR3nt: TGCGCCAGCAGCTTGGTTGCGGGAATAGAGACCCAGTACTTC; CDR3aa: CASSLVAGIETQYF
abundance: .; d_gene: TRBD2; v_gene: TRBV7-3; j_gene: TRBJ2-7; CDR3nt: TGTGCCAGCAGCTTAGGAAGCGGGGGGAGCTCCTACGAGCAGTACTTC; CDR3aa: CASSLGSGGSSYEQYF
abundance: .; d_gene: .; v_gene: TRBV27; j_gene: TRBJ1-1; CDR3nt: TGTGCCAGCAGTTTATGGGGGGGCGGGGTAGATTTCTTT; CDR3aa: CASSLWGGGVDFF
abundance: .; d_gene: .; v_gene: TRBV11-1; j_gene: TRBJ1-1; CDR3nt: TGTGCCAGCAGCGTACGACAGATTTTGAACACTGAAGCTTTCTTT; CDR3aa: CASSVRQILNTEAFF
abundance: .; d_gene: .; v_gene: TRBV30; j_gene: TRBJ2-3; CDR3nt: TGTGCCTGGAGTGGCGGGACAGATACGCAGTATTTT; CDR3aa: CAWSGGTDTQYF
abundance: .; d_gene: TRBD1; v_gene: TRBV5-5; j_gene: TRBJ1-3; CDR3nt: TGTGCCAGCAGCTTGGCTGGCTGGGACAGCCCCTCTGGAAACACCATATATTTT; CDR3aa: CASSLAGWDSPSGNTIYF
abundance: .; d_gene: TRBD1; v_gene: TRBV3-1/TRBV3-2; j_gene: TRBJ2-7; CDR3nt: TGTGCCAGCATGGACAGGAGCTACGAGCAGTACTTC; CDR3aa: CASMDRSYEQYF
abundance: .; d_gene: .; v_gene: TRBV28; j_gene: TRBJ1-5; CDR3nt: TGTGCCAGCAGGCTACTAGGGGAGGGCAATCAGCCCCAGCATTTT; CDR3aa: CASRLLGEGNQPQHF
abundance: .; d_gene: .; v_gene: TRBV6-5; j_gene: TRBJ1-1; CDR3nt: TGTGCCACGCTTGGCAATGGTCCACCCACTGAAGCTTTCTTT; CDR3aa: CATLGNGPPTEAFF
abundance: .; d_gene: .; v_gene: TRBV7-8; j_gene: TRBJ2-2; CDR3nt: TGTGCCAGCAGCCGCGGACAGAACACCGGGGAGCTGTTTTTT; CDR3aa: CASSRGQNTGELFF
abundance: .; d_gene: .; v_gene: TRBV21-1; j_gene: TRBJ2-3; CDR3nt: TGTGCCAGCCCTAGCGGGGGCCCCACAGATACGCAGTATTTT; CDR3aa: CASPSGGPTDTQYF
abundance: .; d_gene: .; v_gene: TRBV29-1; j_gene: TRBJ2-3; CDR3nt: TGCAGCGTTGAGGAACAGGAGACAGATACGCAGTATTTT; CDR3aa: CSVEEQETDTQYF
abundance: .; d_gene: .; v_gene: TRBV10-2; j_gene: TRBJ1-2; CDR3nt: TGCGCCAGCAGTGAGGTCGGGATTTACTATGGCTACACCTTC; CDR3aa: CASSEVGIYYGYTF
abundance: .; d_gene: .; v_gene: TRBV6-1; j_gene: TRBJ1-1; CDR3nt: TGTGCCAGCAGTGAAGCGGGCTATCGGGGTATAAACACTGAAGCTTTCTTT; CDR3aa: CASSEAGYRGINTEAFF
abundance: .; d_gene: .; v_gene: TRBV13; j_gene: TRBJ1-3; CDR3nt: TGTGCCAGCAGCCCAACAGGGACAGGAAACACCATATATTTT; CDR3aa: CASSPTGTGNTIYF
abundance: .; d_gene: .; v_gene: TRBV2; j_gene: TRBJ1-2; CDR3nt: TGTGCCAGCAGTGACCCAGGGAGGGATGGCTACACCTTC; CDR3aa: CASSDPGRDGYTF
abundance: .; d_gene: .; v_gene: TRBV14; j_gene: TRBJ2-7; CDR3nt: TGTGCCAGCAGCCATCGGGGCTCCTACGAGCAGTACTTC; CDR3aa: CASSHRGSYEQYF
abundance: .; d_gene: .; v_gene: TRBV2; j_gene: TRBJ1-3; CDR3nt: TGTGCCAGCAGCCTTATACAGGGTGCGACTGGAAACACCATATATTTT; CDR3aa: CASSLIQGATGNTIYF
abundance: .; d_gene: .; v_gene: TRBV7-3; j_gene: TRBJ2-7; CDR3nt: TGTGCCAGCAGCTTCGAGTCCTCGAGCGAGCAGTACTTC; CDR3aa: CASSFESSSEQYF
abundance: once; d_gene: TRBD1; v_gene: TRBV5-8; j_gene: TRBJ1-3; CDR3nt: TGTGCCAGCAGCTACCACCCACAGGGGGCTGGAAACACCATATATTTT; CDR3aa: CASSYHPQGAGNTIYF
abundance: .; d_gene: .; v_gene: TRBV5-6; j_gene: TRBJ1-5; CDR3nt: TGTGCCAGCAGCTTCGGGGGGGTCAATCAGCCCCAGCATTTT; CDR3aa: CASSFGGVNQPQHF
abundance: .; d_gene: TRBD1; v_gene: TRBV5-4; j_gene: TRBJ1-2; CDR3nt: TGTGCCAGCAGCTTACAGGGGGCCAGCTATGGCTACACCTTC; CDR3aa: CASSLQGASYGYTF
abundance: .; d_gene: .; v_gene: TRBV6-2/TRBV6-3; j_gene: TRBJ1-2; CDR3nt: TGTGCCAGCAGTTCCCAGGGGGGCTACACCTTC; CDR3aa: CASSSQGGYTF
abundance: .; d_gene: .; v_gene: TRBV11-2; j_gene: TRBJ2-5; CDR3nt: TGTGCCAGCAGCTTCCAGGAGGGAGAGACCCAGTACTTC; CDR3aa: CASSFQEGETQYF
abundance: .; d_gene: .; v_gene: TRBV5-5; j_gene: TRBJ2-7; CDR3nt: TGTGCCAGCAGCTCCCCTCGGGGGTTGACATCGTCCGAGCAGTACTTC; CDR3aa: CASSSPRGLTSSEQYF
abundance: .; d_gene: TRBD1; v_gene: TRBV5-1; j_gene: TRBJ2-7; CDR3nt: TGCGCCAGCAGCCCGGGACAGGGTTCCTACGAGCAGTACTTC; CDR3aa: CASSPGQGSYEQYF
abundance: .; d_gene: TRBD1; v_gene: TRBV2; j_gene: TRBJ2-3; CDR3nt: TGTGCCAGCGAACAGGGGGCTGCTTACACAGATACGCAGTATTTT; CDR3aa: CASEQGAAYTDTQYF
abundance: .; d_gene: .; v_gene: TRBV27; j_gene: TRBJ1-4; CDR3nt: TGTGCCAGCAGTTTGTCTCCAGGGGCGTCGGAAAAACTGTTTTTT; CDR3aa: CASSLSPGASEKLFF
abundance: .; d_gene: .; v_gene: TRBV6-5; j_gene: TRBJ2-3; CDR3nt: TGTGCCAGCAGTCTCGACCCGGGGGTCACAGATACGCAGTATTTT; CDR3aa: CASSLDPGVTDTQYF
abundance: .; d_gene: TRBD1; v_gene: TRBV7-8; j_gene: TRBJ2-1; CDR3nt: TGTGCCAGCAGCTTAAATCGATTTCCGGGACAGGGCACGTTCTTC; CDR3aa: CASSLNRFPGQGTFF
abundance: .; d_gene: .; v_gene: TRBV27; j_gene: TRBJ1-1; CDR3nt: TGTGCCAGCAGTTTGCGGGACGGCGGCGTAGCTTTCTTT; CDR3aa: CASSLRDGGVAFF